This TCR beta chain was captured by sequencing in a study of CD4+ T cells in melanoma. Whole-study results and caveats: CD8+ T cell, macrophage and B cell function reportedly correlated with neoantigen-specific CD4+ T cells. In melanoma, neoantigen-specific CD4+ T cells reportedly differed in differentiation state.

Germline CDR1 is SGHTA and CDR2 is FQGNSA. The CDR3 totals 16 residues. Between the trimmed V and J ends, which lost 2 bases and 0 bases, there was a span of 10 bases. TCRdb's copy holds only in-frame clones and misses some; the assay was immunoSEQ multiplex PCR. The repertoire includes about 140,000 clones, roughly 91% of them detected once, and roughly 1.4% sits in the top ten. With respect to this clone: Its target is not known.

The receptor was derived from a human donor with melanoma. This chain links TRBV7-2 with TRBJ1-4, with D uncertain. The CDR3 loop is CASSLNPSTTNEKLFF. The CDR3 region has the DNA TGTGCCAGCAGCTTAAATCCGTCAACAACTAATGAAAAACTGTTTTTT.